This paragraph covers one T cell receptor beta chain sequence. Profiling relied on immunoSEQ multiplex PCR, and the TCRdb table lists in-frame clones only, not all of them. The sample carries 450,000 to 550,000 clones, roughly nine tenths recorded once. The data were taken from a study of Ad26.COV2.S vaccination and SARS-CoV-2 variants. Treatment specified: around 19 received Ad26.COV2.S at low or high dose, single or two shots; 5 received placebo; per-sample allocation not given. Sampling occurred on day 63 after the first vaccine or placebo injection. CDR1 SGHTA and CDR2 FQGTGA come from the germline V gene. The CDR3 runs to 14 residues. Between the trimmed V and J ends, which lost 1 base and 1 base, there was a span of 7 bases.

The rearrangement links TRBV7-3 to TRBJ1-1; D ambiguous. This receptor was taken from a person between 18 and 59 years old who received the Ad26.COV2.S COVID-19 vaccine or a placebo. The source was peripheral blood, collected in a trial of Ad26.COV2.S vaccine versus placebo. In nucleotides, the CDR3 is TGTGCCAGCAGCTTAATGCCAGGGAACACTGAAGCTTTCTTT. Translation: CASSLMPGNTEAFF. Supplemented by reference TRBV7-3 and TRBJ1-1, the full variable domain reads GAGVSQTPSNKVTEKGKYVELRCDPISGHTALYWYRQSLGQGPEFLIYFQGTGAADDSGLPNDRFFAVRPEGSVSTLKIQRTERGDSAVYLCASSLMPGNTEAFFGQGTRLTVV.